The next 25 T cell receptor beta chains were all read from a single sample in a study of blood T cell repertoires in COVID-19 (dated by TCRdb to about 2020). Preparation of the library involved the immunoSEQ multiplex PCR assay. As stored in TCRdb, this immuneACCESS dataset retains in-frame rearrangements with V and J assigned. A fraction of the clones does not appear; measured against another copy, unresolved V genes explain less than half of the discrepancy, and the remainder lacks a known reason. For this sample the table gives under 300,000 clones, of which 81% were detected only once. The ten largest clones represent around 2.9% of the sample. The sample consisted of peripheral blood. The receptors originated from a woman aged 60-75 years with active or convalescent COVID-19.

The CDR3 reads CASSQLSGGASKNIQYF. The DNA of the CDR3 is TGTGCCAGCAGCCAACTTAGCGGGGGGGCCTCCAAAAACATTCAGTACTTC. The V and J genes are TRBV3-1 (or the pseudogene TRBV3-2) and TRBJ2-4, with 11 positions matching TRBD2. V shed 2 bases, J shed 2 bases, and the junction held 5 bases outside the gene matches. Germline CDR1 and CDR2: LGHDT and YNNKEL (reference sequence). CDR3 length: 17 amino acids.

The gene calls are TRBV2 and TRBJ1-1; 8 bases are shared with TRBD1. Looked up from germline, CDR1 is SNHLY and CDR2 is FYNNEI. Trimming took 7 bases from V and 1 from J; bases not matched to a gene: 11. CDR3 length: 16 residues. DNA of the CDR3: TGTGCCAGCATCCCCCTTTCGACAGGGGAGAACACTGAAGCTTTCTTT. Its translation is CASIPLSTGENTEAFF.

Only one count was recorded for this clone. This chain links TRBV6-2 or TRBV6-3 with TRBJ1-2; weak D call: TRBD1 (5 bases). Per germline, CDR1 MNHEY and CDR2 SVGEGT. V lost 1 base, J lost 4 bases, and 7 bases lay in between. The CDR3 covers 13 residues. In DNA, the CDR3 is TGTGCCAGCAGTTACTATGGGGCCTATGGCTACACCTTC. It specifies CASSYYGAYGYTF.

The chain links TRBV5-1 to TRBJ1-2, with D perhaps matching TRBD1 (5 bases). Looked up from germline, CDR1 is SGHRS and CDR2 is YFSETQ. The CDR3 length is 16 residues. The ends were cut back, 0 bases at V and 4 bases at J, with 16 bases in the middle. The CDR3 nucleotides read TGCGCCAGCAGCTTGGACCAGGGAGGTCTTCTCTATGGCTACACCTTC. Its translation is CASSLDQGGLLYGYTF.

The J gene is TRBJ2-3, the V gene TRBV11-2; a possible D gene is TRBD2 (6 bases). The CDR3 runs to 15 residues. V lost 5 bases and J lost 6, with 18 bases in between. Germline assignment: CDR1 SGHAT and CDR2 FQNNGV. CDR3 loop: CASSLDGTPLDTQYF. Here the CDR3 DNA reads TGTGCCAGCAGCCTGGACGGGACTCCGCTCGATACGCAGTATTTT.

V usage is TRBV18 and J usage is TRBJ1-1; D might be TRBD1 (5 bases). Germline CDR1 KGHSH, CDR2 LQKENI. V was trimmed by 0 bases and J by 4 bases, leaving 9 bases between them. CDR3 length equals 14 residues. CDR3 sequence: CASSPPGGGTEAFF. The CDR3 bases are TGTGCCAGCTCACCACCCGGGGGAGGCACTGAAGCTTTCTTT.

V usage is TRBV4-3 and J usage is TRBJ1-5; D may be TRBD1 (5 bases). The V gene lost 0 bases and the J gene lost 4 bases, with 10 bases spanning the gap. There are 15 residues in the CDR3. CDR1 is LGHNA and CDR2 is YSLEER in the germline V gene. CDR3 sequence (DNA): TGCGCCAGCAGCCAAGATTTACGGACAAATCAGCCCCAGCATTTT. Protein sequence: CASSQDLRTNQPQHF.

This clone was recorded once. V gene TRBV6-5 combines with J gene TRBJ2-5, with 8 bases that match TRBD1. This CDR3 has 15 amino acids. V was clipped by 6 bases and J by 3 bases; unmatched bases: 9. Germline values: CDR1 MNHEY, CDR2 SVGAGI. Here the CDR3 reads CASRTTHRGKETQYF. DNA for the CDR3: TGTGCCAGCAGAACAACCCACAGGGGGAAAGAGACCCAGTACTTC.

This chain connects TRBV3-1 (or the pseudogene TRBV3-2) to TRBJ1-4; D might be TRBD1 (5 bases). Germline V gives CDR1 LGHDT, CDR2 YNNKEL (reference sequence). V was cut by 0 bases and J by 6 bases, with 14 bases left in between. The CDR3 spans 16 residues. The CDR3 bases are TGTGCCAGCAGCCAAGATAATCCTCCAGGGTATGAAAAACTGTTTTTT. Translation gives CASSQDNPPGYEKLFF.

This chain joins TRBV27 and TRBJ1-1, with D possibly being TRBD1 (6 bases). Per the germline V gene, CDR1 is MNHEY and CDR2 is SMNVEV (reference sequence). This CDR3 contains 15 residues. Trimming left V 0 bases short and J 4 bases short, with 12 bases between. The CDR3 loop reads CASSLSAGVATEAFF. The CDR3 DNA follows: TGTGCCAGCAGTTTATCCGCAGGGGTGGCCACTGAAGCTTTCTTT.

The chain employs TRBV5-1 and TRBJ1-1; D is perhaps TRBD1 (6 bases). The CDR3 has 14 amino acids. CDR1 is SGHRS, CDR2 YFSETQ, per germline. V lost 4 bases to trimming and J lost 7 bases, with 17 bases between them. CDR3 in DNA: TGCGCCAGCAGCCCGGGACACCCAGTCGGTGAAGCTTTCTTT. It yields the protein CASSPGHPVGEAFF.

The chain is built from TRBV5-1 and TRBJ2-7; 7 bases map to TRBD1. J lost 2 bases, V lost 9 bases, and 11 bases had no gene match. Germline V lookup: CDR1 SGHRS, CDR2 YFSETQ. The CDR3 totals 14 residues. The CDR3 reads CAIPNRDRTYEQYF. CDR3 coding DNA: TGCGCCATTCCTAACCGGGACAGAACCTACGAGCAGTACTTC. The whole variable domain, remainder taken from reference TRBV5-1 and TRBJ2-7, is KAGVTQTPRYLIKTRGQQVTLSCSPISGHRSVSWYQQTPGQGLQFLFEYFSETQRNKGNFPGRFSGRQFSNSRSEMNVSTLELGDSALYLCAIPNRDRTYEQYFGPGTRLTVT.

The CDR3 DNA sequence: TGTGCCATCAGTGAGGGACAGGGAATGGGCGAGGACGAGCAGTACTTC. It encodes CAISEGQGMGEDEQYF. The chain links TRBV10-3 to TRBJ2-7; 8 nucleotides match TRBD1. CDR3 length equals 16 residues. The ends lost 2 bases at V and 5 bases at J; junction bases unmatched: 11. Germline V lookup: CDR1 ENHRY, CDR2 SYGVKD.

V and J are TRBV4-2 and TRBJ2-3; 7 bases are shared with TRBD1. Germline V gene data show CDR1 as LGHNA and CDR2 as YNFKEQ. With 3 bases clipped from V and 1 base from J, the junction kept 10 bases outside the gene matches. The CDR3 has 17 amino acids. CDR3 region: CASSQGSTGAGTDTQYF. CDR3 nucleotides: TGTGCCAGCAGCCAGGGAAGTACAGGGGCAGGCACAGATACGCAGTATTTT.

The chain employs TRBV4-2 and TRBJ2-5; 15 bases align to TRBD2. The CDR3 extends over 17 amino acids. Germline loops: CDR1 LGHNA, CDR2 YNFKEQ. Trimming took 1 base from V and 5 from J; bases not matched to a gene: 5. CDR3 sequence: CASSQGTSGGAGETQYF. CDR3 in DNA: TGTGCCAGCAGCCAAGGGACTAGCGGGGGGGCCGGTGAGACCCAGTACTTC.

The chain links TRBV5-1 to TRBJ2-5; TRBD1 matches 11 bases. V lost 4 bases, J lost 5 bases, and 7 bases stayed unmatched. The CDR3 loop spans 15 amino acids. Germline V lookup: CDR1 SGHRS, CDR2 YFSETQ. CDR3 region: CASSGGQGEWETQYF. DNA for the CDR3: TGCGCCAGCAGCGGGGGACAGGGGGAATGGGAGACCCAGTACTTC.

The rearrangement uses TRBV19 and TRBJ1-1, with 8 nucleotides matching TRBD1. The CDR3 is 13 amino acids. Germline V gene sequence: CDR1 LNHDA, CDR2 SQIVND (reference sequence). V lost 5 bases to trimming and J lost 7 bases; unmatched junction nucleotides: 6. The CDR3 loop reads CASSSDRVGEAFF. CDR3 in DNA: TGTGCCAGTAGTTCGGACAGGGTTGGTGAAGCTTTCTTT.

The chain couples TRBV5-1 to TRBJ2-5, with TRBD2 identical over 8 bases. J gave up 5 bases and V 3 bases, and 9 bases lay outside the gene matches. Looked up from germline, CDR1 is SGHRS and CDR2 is YFSETQ. The CDR3 totals 15 residues. The CDR3 sequence: CASSSGGAVIETQYF. Here the CDR3 DNA reads TGCGCCAGCAGCTCCGGGGGGGCCGTAATTGAGACCCAGTACTTC.

This clone was counted a single time. This chain connects TRBV5-1 to TRBJ2-3, with TRBD2 as a possible D gene (6 bases). V was clipped by 4 bases and J by 6 bases, with 15 bases between them. CDR3 length: 14 residues. Per the germline V gene, CDR1 is SGHRS and CDR2 is YFSETQ. Here the CDR3 DNA reads TGCGCCAGCAGCCTCGGGTCTCGGGAGGATACGCAGTATTTT. Translating it yields CASSLGSREDTQYF.

The CDR3 loop is CASSPMADRVVGYTF. CDR3 nucleotides: TGTGCCAGCAGCCCGATGGCCGACAGGGTAGTCGGCTACACCTTC. The chain employs TRBV5-5 and TRBJ1-2, with 7 bases fitting TRBD1. The CDR3 spans 15 residues. Trimming removed 4 bases from V and 8 bases from J; junction bases left unmatched: 14. The germline CDR1 and CDR2 sequences are SGHKS and YYEKEE (reference sequence).

The chain carries TRBV7-3 and TRBJ2-2; 13 bases line up with TRBD2. The CDR3 runs 17 residues. From germline, CDR1 is SGHTA and CDR2 FQGTGA. Trimming at V came to 3 bases and at J to 0 bases, leaving 1 base not matched to a gene. The DNA of the CDR3 is TGTGCCAGCAGCTTCGGACTAGCGGGGGCGAACACCGGGGAGCTGTTTTTT. Translated, it gives CASSFGLAGANTGELFF. The variable domain in full, completed from reference TRBV7-3 and TRBJ2-2, reads GAGVSQTPSNKVTEKGKYVELRCDPISGHTALYWYRQSLGQGPEFLIYFQGTGAADDSGLPNDRFFAVRPEGSVSTLKIQRTERGDSAVYLCASSFGLAGANTGELFFGEGSRLTVL.

V gene TRBV5-1 combines with J gene TRBJ1-2; no firm D call. From germline, CDR1 is SGHRS and CDR2 YFSETQ. Deletions cut 1 base from V and 8 bases from J, with 9 bases between. This CDR3 has 12 amino acids. The CDR3 DNA follows: TGCGCCAGCAGCTTGAACAGTAGGGGCTACACCTTC. It specifies CASSLNSRGYTF. Full variable domain (missing parts from reference TRBV5-1 and TRBJ1-2): KAGVTQTPRYLIKTRGQQVTLSCSPISGHRSVSWYQQTPGQGLQFLFEYFSETQRNKGNFPGRFSGRQFSNSRSEMNVSTLELGDSALYLCASSLNSRGYTFGSGTRLTVV.

The genes are TRBV10-3 and TRBJ1-5, with TRBD1 matching 7 bases. Germline V gives CDR1 ENHRY, CDR2 SYGVKD. The V gene end was trimmed by 0 bases and the J gene end by 5 bases; junction bases not matched to a gene: 4. This CDR3 is built from 15 residues. CDR3 protein: CAISESRTGDQPQHF. The CDR3 DNA is TGTGCCATCAGTGAGTCTAGAACAGGGGATCAGCCCCAGCATTTT.

This clone has only a few counts. The V gene is TRBV5-6, the J gene TRBJ1-2; 8 bases match TRBD1. With V trimmed by 0 bases and J by 7 bases, 8 bases remained unmatched. This CDR3 spans 15 amino acids. CDR1 and CDR2 (germline): SGHDT, YYEEEE. CDR3 protein: CASSLVAGGGPGYTF. The CDR3 nucleotides are TGTGCCAGCAGCTTGGTAGCAGGGGGCGGCCCTGGCTACACCTTC.

The chain couples TRBV5-1 to TRBJ2-5; D not certain. The V gene's germline CDR1 is SGHRS and CDR2 YFSETQ. V was trimmed by 0 bases and J by 2 bases, leaving 11 bases between them. There are 15 residues in the CDR3. CDR3 protein: CASSLDGAGQETQYF. Written as DNA, the CDR3 is TGCGCCAGCAGCTTGGACGGCGCAGGACAAGAGACCCAGTACTTC.